This T cell receptor beta chain was sequenced during a study of T cell repertoires in cytomegalovirus infection. Across the whole study: Indicated by public TCR beta signatures were CMV infection and matching HLA type. The study, taken as a whole, reports: What dominated the ex vivo response were HLA-C-restricted CMV-specific TCR beta clonotypes. There were carriers of CMV plus the relevant HLA, and cumulative public TCR beta family frequency identified them.

This clonotype was seen a few times. What it binds is not known. TCRdb reprocessed the reads with MiXCR, giving one entry per CDR3 protein. The table records hundreds of thousands of distinct CDR3 sequences, 20% to 30% of them present only once. The sequence was collected from a human donor in good health (CMV status not recorded). Some clones in this sample may be carry-over from other donors' samples. The sequenced material came from CD8+ T cells from PBMCs.

Here the CDR3 reads CASSSPARGETQYF. Written as DNA, the CDR3 is TGTGCCAGCAGCTCTCCGGCCAGGGGCGAGACCCAGTACTTC. The chain employs TRBV7-9 and TRBJ2-5; the D gene is possibly TRBD1 (6 bases). The germline gives CDR1 SEHNR, CDR2 FQNEAQ (reference sequence). There are 14 residues in the CDR3. V lost 4 bases, J lost 5 bases, and 14 bases lay in between.